This section outlines one T cell receptor beta chain sequence together with its context. Enrolment of Seattle patients took place during active infection, and they were followed longitudinally. This entry belongs to a study of blood T cell repertoires in COVID-19. Study as a whole: PBMCs, B-cell-depleted T cells, or T cells provided the cDNA or gDNA that made up the material.

CDR1 is MNHNY, CDR2 SVGAGI, per germline (reference sequence). Trimming took 7 bases from V and 3 from J, leaving 16 bases between them. The CDR3 has 14 residues. Clones were read by immunoSEQ multiplex PCR, and TCRdb kept only the in-frame ones, dropping some. This sample has about 350,000 clones, with about nine tenths found just once. The sequence was collected from a woman between 70 and 85 years old with COVID-19, enrolled during active disease. Sequencing used peripheral blood. The chain couples TRBV6-6 to TRBJ2-7; maybe TRBD2 (5 bases). The CDR3 region has the DNA TGTGCCAGCACCCCTTACACAGACTACTACGAGCAGTACTTC. Protein: CASTPYTDYYEQYF.